This T cell receptor (beta chain) was sequenced in a study of tumor-infiltrating lymphocytes in glioblastoma multiforme. Multiple V-beta primers and a C-beta primer amplified TCRB from RNA. MiXCR was run by TCRdb on the multiplex PCR reads, yielding one entry per CDR3 protein. The table records 25,000 to 40,000 distinct CDR3 sequences, approximately 60% of them present only once. Regarding this clonotype: The junction does not match germline at one end; this may be a read error.

The CDR3 extends over 16 amino acids. Germline CDR1 is DFQATT and CDR2 is SNEGSKA (reference sequence). The sequencing sample was made of brain tumor tissue. The clonotype was recovered from a male donor with glioblastoma. V is TRBV20-1 and J is TRBJ2-1, with 8 bases aligning to TRBD2. The CDR3 DNA reads as TGCAGTACTAGAGATCCGGCGGGAGGAACTTTAAGTGAGCAGTTCTTC. This codes for CSTRDPAGGTLSEQFF.